The next 20 T cell receptor beta chains were all read from a single sample in a study of OX40 agonist ivuxolimab in advanced cancers. The method was immunoSEQ multiplex PCR; TCRdb's version includes in-frame clones alone and lacks a portion of them. Among some 22,000 clones listed, 87% were seen once. Sample: CD4+ or CD8+ T cells sorted from blood, taken in a trial of the OX40 agonist ivuxolimab. Receptors originate from an adult with an advanced solid tumor such as melanoma, head and neck, liver or kidney cancer.

As regards this clone: One junction end does not reproduce the germline sequence, and a read error may be involved. The chain has TRBV4-2 and TRBJ1-2; TRBD1 aligns across 10 bases. The length of the CDR3 is 15 residues. Germline assignment: CDR1 LGHNA and CDR2 YNFKEQ. The CDR3: CACSPAGQGSYGYTF. The CDR3 DNA reads as TGTGCCTGCAGCCCGGCGGGACAGGGGTCCTATGGCTACACCTTC.

The rearrangement links TRBV27 to TRBJ2-5, with D unclear. V was pared by 1 base and J by 4 bases, with 7 bases between. This CDR3 has 13 amino acids. Germline CDR1 is MNHEY and CDR2 is SMNVEV (reference sequence). DNA for the CDR3: TGTGCCAGCAGTTTATGGTTGGGAGAGACCCAGTACTTC. Amino acids: CASSLWLGETQYF.

The V and J genes are TRBV6-5 and TRBJ2-2, with D possibly matching TRBD2 (6 bases). Trimming shortened V by 11 bases and J by 4 bases, and 17 bases separated the two germline ends. CDR1 is MNHEY and CDR2 is SVGAGI in the germline V gene. The CDR3 has 14 residues. The CDR3 region has the DNA TGTGCCGCAGGGATGGTGACTAGCACCGGGGAGCTGTTTTTT. It specifies CAAGMVTSTGELFF.

The rearrangement joins TRBV27 to TRBJ2-1; D is ambiguous. Germline CDR1 reads MNHEY; CDR2 reads SMNVEV (reference sequence). This CDR3 is built from 16 residues. With 3 bases removed from V and 0 bases from J, the gap between germline ends came to 12 bases. CDR3 loop: CASSLHDRYSYNEQFF. CDR3 in DNA: TGTGCCAGCAGTTTGCATGACCGATACTCCTACAATGAGCAGTTCTTC.

The chain recombines TRBV4-1 with TRBJ2-3; D remains ambiguous. CDR1 and CDR2 from the germline V gene are MGHRA and YSYEKL. V was pared by 4 bases and J by 2 bases, with 13 bases between. The CDR3 runs to 15 residues. The CDR3 sequence is CASSLLAMDTDTQYF. DNA of the CDR3: TGCGCCAGCAGCCTCCTCGCCATGGACACAGATACGCAGTATTTT.

The gene calls are TRBV19 and TRBJ1-2, with 11 nucleotides matching TRBD1. Trimming took 4 bases from V and 7 from J; bases not matched to a gene: 8. Germline assignment: CDR1 LNHDA and CDR2 SQIVND (reference sequence). CDR3 length: 15 amino acids. CDR3 DNA sequence: TGTGCCAGTAGTACCTCGGGACAGGGGGATTCTGGCTACACCTTC. It yields the protein CASSTSGQGDSGYTF.

This clone is medium-sized. The V and J genes are TRBV11-2 and TRBJ2-2, with TRBD2 identical over 9 bases. The germline V gene encodes CDR1 SGHAT and CDR2 FQNNGV. CDR3 size: 18 residues. The V segment lost 3 bases and the J segment 2 bases; nucleotides outside the gene matches: 10. This CDR3 reads CASSFDPRAGGNTGELFF. For the CDR3, the DNA is TGTGCCAGCAGCTTTGACCCTCGAGCGGGGGGAAACACCGGGGAGCTGTTTTTT.

The rearrangement joins TRBV10-1 to TRBJ2-1, with 9 nucleotides matching TRBD2. The CDR3 consists of 15 residues. Looked up from germline, CDR1 is WNHNN and CDR2 is SYGVQD (reference sequence). The trim removed 2 bases at V and 8 bases at J, leaving 7 bases unmatched. The CDR3 DNA reads as TGCGCCAGCAGTGAGGTCCCTAGCGGGGATCATGAGCAGTTCTTC. Its translation is CASSEVPSGDHEQFF.

The chain carries TRBV5-5 and TRBJ2-7; D gene uncertain. CDR1 and CDR2 from the germline V gene are SGHKS and YYEKEE (reference sequence). This CDR3 is built from 11 residues. Deletions cut 2 bases from V and 4 bases from J, with 4 bases between. CDR3 sequence (DNA): TGTGCCAGCAGCTTATATTACGAGCAGTACTTC. It codes for CASSLYYEQYF.

V is TRBV5-6 and J is TRBJ2-3; D unresolved. V was cut by 2 bases and J by 0 bases, with 13 bases left in between. The CDR3 runs 16 residues. CDR1 is SGHDT and CDR2 is YYEEEE in the germline V gene. DNA of the CDR3: TGTGCCAGCAGCTTTGTGGTGGATGGGAGCACAGATACGCAGTATTTT. Its protein product is CASSFVVDGSTDTQYF. Filled out from reference TRBV5-6 and TRBJ2-3, the complete variable domain reads DAGVTQSPTHLIKTRGQQVTLRCSPKSGHDTVSWYQQALGQGPQFIFQYYEEEERQRGNFPDRFSGHQFPNYSSELNVNALLLGDSALYLCASSFVVDGSTDTQYFGPGTRLTVL.

The rearrangement uses TRBV30 and TRBJ2-7; TRBD1 aligns across 10 bases. This CDR3 has 12 residues. Germline CDR1 and CDR2: GTSNPN and SVGIG (reference sequence). The ends lost 6 bases at V and 6 bases at J; junction bases unmatched: 5. Here the CDR3 reads CACSDRGSEQYF. In DNA, the CDR3 is TGTGCCTGTTCGGACAGGGGGAGCGAGCAGTACTTC.

This chain connects TRBV14 to TRBJ2-2, with TRBD1 matching 7 bases. V was pared by 6 bases and J by 3 bases, with 4 bases of the junction left unmatched. The CDR3 is made up of 14 amino acids. CDR1 SGHDN and CDR2 FVKESK come from the germline V gene. For the CDR3, the DNA is TGTGCCAGCAGTCAACAGGGGTACACCGGGGAGCTGTTTTTT. Translation: CASSQQGYTGELFF.

This clone was detected a few times. This chain links TRBV6-6 with TRBJ2-1; D unclear. From germline, CDR1 is MNHNY and CDR2 SVGAGI (reference sequence). V was clipped by 6 bases and J by 5 bases, with 2 bases between them. The CDR3 has 10 residues. CDR3 DNA sequence: TGTGCCAGCAGGGACAATGAGCAGTTCTTC. This gives the protein CASRDNEQFF.

The chain carries TRBV7-2 and TRBJ1-1; no clear D. This CDR3 spans 14 amino acids. Germline CDR1 SGHTA, CDR2 FQGNSA. V was shortened by 2 bases and J by 4 bases, with 11 bases between the two germline ends. CDR3 sequence: CASSLWAFSTEAFF. CDR3 coding DNA: TGTGCCAGCAGCTTATGGGCCTTTAGCACTGAAGCTTTCTTT. Together with reference TRBV7-2 and TRBJ1-1, the CDR3 gives the full variable domain: GAGVSQSPSNKVTEKGKDVELRCDPISGHTALYWYRQSLGQGLEFLIYFQGNSAPDKSGLPSDRFSAERTGGSVSTLTIQRTQQEDSAVYLCASSLWAFSTEAFFGQGTRLTVV.

This clone was recorded only once. The chain is built from TRBV7-9 and TRBJ1-2, with D tentatively TRBD1 (6 bases). The germline V gene has CDR1 SEHNR and CDR2 FQNEAQ (reference sequence). The CDR3 contains 14 residues. Trimming took off 5 bases at V and 1 base at J, with 11 bases between the two ends. CDR3 sequence: CASSGTSDNYGYTF. CDR3 in DNA: TGTGCCAGCAGCGGGACATCGGATAACTATGGCTACACCTTC.

The genes are TRBV19 and TRBJ2-3; D gene uncertain. This CDR3 region has 13 residues. Germline CDR1 reads LNHDA; CDR2 reads SQIVND (reference sequence). V was shortened by 8 bases and J by 3 bases, with 12 bases between the two germline ends. The CDR3 loop reads CASAYGRTDTQYF. The CDR3 DNA reads as TGTGCCAGTGCCTATGGCAGGACAGATACGCAGTATTTT. Together with reference TRBV19 and TRBJ2-3, the CDR3 gives the full variable domain: DGGITQSPKYLFRKEGQNVTLSCEQNLNHDAMYWYRQDPGQGLRLIYYSQIVNDFQKGDIAEGYSVSREKKESFPLTVTSAQKNPTAFYLCASAYGRTDTQYFGPGTRLTVL.

The V gene is TRBV6-1, the J gene TRBJ1-3; D possibly corresponds to TRBD1 (6 bases). The CDR3 runs to 16 residues. The germline V gene encodes CDR1 MNHNS and CDR2 SASEGT. V dropped 2 bases and J dropped 0 bases, with 11 bases sitting between them. The CDR3 nucleotides are TGTGCCAGCAGTGAAAGGGGGGTCTACTCTGGAAACACCATATATTTT. Protein: CASSERGVYSGNTIYF.

The V gene is TRBV27, the J gene TRBJ2-5, with 11 bases aligning to TRBD2. This CDR3 region has 18 residues. After removal of 8 bases from V and 0 bases from J, the junction contained 14 bases not matched to a gene. Germline values: CDR1 MNHEY, CDR2 SMNVEV (reference sequence). The CDR3 protein is CASAIRLAGRKYQETQYF. The CDR3 DNA sequence: TGTGCCAGCGCGATTAGACTAGCGGGGAGAAAGTACCAAGAGACCCAGTACTTC.

J is TRBJ2-6 and V is TRBV4-2; 7 bases map to TRBD2. CDR1 and CDR2 from the germline V gene are LGHNA and YNFKEQ. This CDR3 has 17 amino acids. V lost 2 bases and J lost 2; bases outside the gene matches: 6. CDR3 loop: CASSQHPGGTGANVLTF. CDR3 sequence (DNA): TGTGCCAGCAGCCAACACCCGGGAGGCACTGGGGCCAACGTCCTGACTTTC.

The chain uses TRBV30 and TRBJ2-7; 7 bases line up with TRBD1. V lost 0 bases to trimming and J lost 1 base; unmatched junction nucleotides: 9. The CDR3 spans 16 residues. From germline, CDR1 is GTSNPN and CDR2 SVGIG (reference sequence). This chain's CDR3 is CAWSVGRGRESYEQYF. CDR3 DNA sequence: TGTGCCTGGAGTGTCGGTAGGGGGCGAGAATCCTACGAGCAGTACTTC.